The rows below give T cell receptor beta chains drawn from one sample of a study of shared clonotypes between healthy human individuals. Sequenced by immunoSEQ multiplex PCR; TCRdb stores in-frame clones only, minus some. The profile shows about 2.4 million clones, around nine tenths of them singletons. The sample consisted of naive CD4+ T cells sorted from blood. The receptors here all came from a man aged 18 to 30 in good health. CDR3s include the opening cysteine and the closing phenylalanine or tryptophan. A D gene is named only where the DNA matches it firmly. The size of a clone is reported for some rows only, either as once, few or many, or as a class for expanded clones.

.,.,TRBJ2-2,TRBV5-1,TGCGCCAGTACCGCCGCACGGCACGGGGAGCTGTTTTTT,CASTAARHGELFF
TRBD1,.,TRBJ1-2,TRBV6-1,TGTGCCAGCAGTGAGGACAGGGTCTATGGCTACACCTTC,CASSEDRVYGYTF
.,.,TRBJ1-6,TRBV28,TGTGCCAGCAGTTTTAATCCCGCGGGAAGTGGCTCCTATAATTCACCCCTCCACTTT,CASSFNPAGSGSYNSPLHF
.,.,TRBJ2-6,TRBV18,TGTGCCAGCTCACCCCCCTCGAGACAGAGTGGTCCTTCTGGGGCCAACGTCCTGACTTTC,CASSPPSRQSGPSGANVLTF
.,.,TRBJ1-2,TRBV9,TGTGCCAGCAGCGTAGCCCAGGACGCGTCGGGGTCCCTCTATGGCTACACCTTC,CASSVAQDASGSLYGYTF
.,.,TRBJ2-2,TRBV18,TGTGCCAGCTCACCGGGCAGCCAGACCACCGGGGAGCTGTTTTTT,CASSPGSQTTGELFF
.,.,TRBJ2-7,TRBV9,TGTGCCAGCAGCGTAGAGGGGGGCCCCTACGAGCAGTACTTC,CASSVEGGPYEQYF
.,few,TRBJ2-7,TRBV10-1,TGCGCCAGCAGTGATTCTCCTCTCGAGCAGTACTTC,CASSDSPLEQYF
.,.,TRBJ2-7,TRBV18,TGTGCCAGCTCACCATTCCAGGGTCTCAGGTACGAGCAGTACTTC,CASSPFQGLRYEQYF
.,.,TRBJ2-5,TRBV7-9,TGTGCCAGCAGCGTCTCAGGGGTGGAAGAGACCCAGTACTTC,CASSVSGVEETQYF
TRBD1,.,TRBJ1-4,TRBV5-1,TGCGCCAGCAGCTTGGTAGGACAGGCAGCAACTAATGAAAAACTGTTTTTT,CASSLVGQAATNEKLFF
TRBD2,.,TRBJ2-7,TRBV20-1,TGCAGCGGGGGACTAGCAGACGAGCAGTACTTC,CSGGLADEQYF
TRBD1,.,TRBJ2-2,TRBV19,TGTGCCAGTAGGACAGGGGGGGCGGTCACCGGGGAGCTGTTTTTT,CASRTGGAVTGELFF
.,.,TRBJ1-3,TRBV7-9,TGTGCCAGCAACTTAGCCGGGGACTCTGGAAACACCATATATTTT,CASNLAGDSGNTIYF
.,.,TRBJ1-1,TRBV2,TGTGCCAGCAGTCAGCGAAACACTGAAGCTTTCTTT,CASSQRNTEAFF
TRBD2,.,TRBJ2-7,TRBV11-3,TGTGCCAGCAGCTTAGCCGCCGGGACTAGCGCCTACGAGCAGTACTTC,CASSLAAGTSAYEQYF
.,once,TRBJ2-2,TRBV10-3,TGTGCCATCAGTGTTGGGACTGGGGGGACCGGGGAGCTGTTTTTT,CAISVGTGGTGELFF
TRBD2,.,TRBJ2-1,TRBV7-2,TGTGCCAGCAGCCAGACTAGCTTGGGCAATGAGCAGTTCTTC,CASSQTSLGNEQFF
.,.,TRBJ2-7,TRBV18,TGTGCCAGCTCACCACAGGGGACGGCCTCCTACGAGCAGTACTTC,CASSPQGTASYEQYF
TRBD1,.,TRBJ1-1,TRBV5-1,TGCGCCAGCAGCCCTGGGACAGGGGAGAAGGGCACTGAAGCTTTCTTT,CASSPGTGEKGTEAFF
TRBD2,.,TRBJ2-3,TRBV4-2,TGTGCCAGCAGCCAAGATGGCGGGGGGGCCACAGATACGCAGTATTTT,CASSQDGGGATDTQYF
TRBD1,.,TRBJ1-1,TRBV5-4,TGTGCCAGCAGCCTTGACAGGGTGATCGTGAACACTGAAGCTTTCTTT,CASSLDRVIVNTEAFF
.,.,TRBJ2-5,TRBV6-1,TGTGCCAGCAGTCGACTCTTCGGTAGGGAGACCCAGTACTTC,CASSRLFGRETQYF
.,.,TRBJ1-2,TRBV20-1,TGCAGCCCGTGGGGTAATGGGGGCTACACCTTC,CSPWGNGGYTF
.,once,TRBJ2-3,TRBV2,TGTGCCAGCATCCCCGCCCCCGGGGGTGCCACAGATACGCAGTATTTT,CASIPAPGGATDTQYF
TRBD1,.,TRBJ2-7,TRBV30,TGTGCCTGGAGCGGGACAGGGTACGAGCAGTACTTC,CAWSGTGYEQYF
TRBD1,.,TRBJ2-7,TRBV2,TGTGCCAGCAGTTACCAGACAGGGGGCGAGCAGTACTTC,CASSYQTGGEQYF
.,.,TRBJ1-6,TRBV10-3,TGTGCCATCAGTGAAGGAGGGGGTGGGAGTTCACCCCTCCACTTT,CAISEGGGGSSPLHF
.,.,TRBJ2-7,TRBV7-8,TGTGCCAGCAGCTTAAACAGACAGGCCACCTACGAGCAGTACTTC,CASSLNRQATYEQYF
.,once,TRBJ1-4,TRBV6-5,TGTGCCAGCAGTTACTCGCCAGGGCCGGGTGGCGAAAAACTGTTTTTT,CASSYSPGPGGEKLFF
TRBD1,.,TRBJ1-2,TRBV19,TGTGCCAGTAGGTTGGGGACAGGACTCTCCTATGGCTACACCTTC,CASRLGTGLSYGYTF
.,.,TRBJ1-1,TRBV18,TGTGCCAGCTCACAAAGGCCGGGGGAAATGAACACTGAAGCTTTCTTT,CASSQRPGEMNTEAFF
.,.,TRBJ1-2,TRBV10-3,TGTGCCATCAGTGAATTGAGGGCGAAAAATTATGGCTACACCTTC,CAISELRAKNYGYTF
.,.,TRBJ2-2,TRBV10-3,TGTGCCATAAGGGGGGGAACGAACACCGGGGAGCTGTTTTTT,CAIRGGTNTGELFF
.,.,TRBJ1-1,TRBV27,TGTGCCAGCCGACCGGAGGGGAGGAACACTGAAGCTTTCTTT,CASRPEGRNTEAFF
.,.,TRBJ1-5,TRBV6-6,TGTGCCAGCAGGAGGGGTAGGGAAAATCAGCCCCAGCATTTT,CASRRGRENQPQHF
.,.,TRBJ2-1,TRBV25-1,TGTGCCAGCAGACAGGGCTCCTACAATGAGCAGTTCTTC,CASRQGSYNEQFF
.,.,TRBJ1-4,TRBV5-1,TGCGCCAGCAGCCCGTCGAAAGCAACTAATGAAAAACTGTTTTTT,CASSPSKATNEKLFF
.,few,TRBJ1-1,TRBV30,TGTGCCTGGAGTGTAGAGGGGGGCACTGAAGCTTTCTTT,CAWSVEGGTEAFF
.,.,TRBJ1-2,TRBV2,TGTGCCAGCCTAATGGGGGTCGGCTATGGCTACACCTTC,CASLMGVGYGYTF
.,once,TRBJ2-3,TRBV7-2,TGTGCCAGCAGCTTAGCGGACAGAAAGTTAGATACGCAGTATTTT,CASSLADRKLDTQYF
.,.,TRBJ1-5,TRBV29-1,TGCAGCGCTTGGCGTGAGGGGAATCAGCCCCAGCATTTT,CSAWREGNQPQHF